Described below is a single T cell receptor (beta chain) sequence and its context. These data originate in a study of OX40 agonist ivuxolimab in advanced cancers. Study context: Ivuxolimab is an agonistic anti-OX40 (CD134) antibody, and patients were treated with it. Males comprised 75% to 90% of the group, whose mean age was about 61 years (range roughly 23 to 90).

Using immunoSEQ multiplex PCR, the repertoire was profiled, and TCRdb retains in-frame clones only, with some absent. Among about 15,000 clones listed, 80% to 85% were seen once. Germline CDR1 reads PRHDT; CDR2 reads FYEKMQ (reference sequence). Trimming removed 1 base from V and 3 bases from J, with 13 bases in between. This CDR3 contains 15 residues. The rearrangement links TRBV13 to TRBJ2-7; D possibly uses TRBD1 or TRBD2 (5 bases each). This clonotype was sampled from an adult with an advanced solid tumor such as melanoma, head and neck, liver or kidney cancer. The material was CD4+ or CD8+ T cells sorted from blood, obtained in a trial of the OX40 agonist ivuxolimab. The CDR3 DNA sequence: TGTGCCAGCAGCTTAGCAGGGACCCTAATCTACGAGCAGTACTTC. It specifies CASSLAGTLIYEQYF.